This TCR beta chain was documented in a study of technical replicates of blood from a handful of donors. V lost 2 bases, J lost 0 bases, and 1 base stayed unmatched. The CDR3 has 14 residues. Germline values: CDR1 SGHRS, CDR2 YFSETQ. Using immunoSEQ multiplex PCR, the repertoire was profiled, and TCRdb retains in-frame clones only, with some absent. The sample records 75,000 to 90,000 clones, about nine tenths being singletons. Sequenced: T cells isolated from PBMCs. This clonotype originated in a human donor in good health. The genes are TRBV5-1 and TRBJ2-7; 8 bases are shared with TRBD2. The CDR3 DNA is TGCGCCAGCAGCTTTAGCGGGATCTCCTACGAGCAGTACTTC. Its protein product is CASSFSGISYEQYF.